The 9 T cell receptor beta chains below come from one sample, sequenced in a study of shared clonotypes between healthy human individuals (dated by TCRdb to the early 2020s). Libraries were made using the immunoSEQ multiplex PCR assay. The table was pulled from immuneACCESS by TCRdb, which kept in-frame rearrangements only. Such tables lose some clones; where checked, under half of the loss comes from unresolved V genes, and the rest has no known cause. The sample includes about 490,000 clones, with around 80% observed a single time. In total, the top ten clones hold around 12% of the sample. The sample consisted of PBMCs. These receptors were obtained from a woman aged 40 to 49 in good health. Some clones in this sample may be carry-over from other donors' samples.

The chain combines TRBV7-2 with TRBJ2-3; D unresolved. The CDR3 is 15 amino acids. Trimming removed 3 bases at V and 6 bases at J, with 16 bases between. The germline V gene encodes CDR1 SGHTA and CDR2 FQGNSA. CDR3 in DNA: TGTGCCAGCAGCTTGAGTCGCGTGGGCCCCGATACGCAGTATTTT. Translating gives CASSLSRVGPDTQYF. Full variable domain (missing parts from reference TRBV7-2 and TRBJ2-3): GAGVSQSPSNKVTEKGKDVELRCDPISGHTALYWYRQSLGQGLEFLIYFQGNSAPDKSGLPSDRFSAERTGGSVSTLTIQRTQQEDSAVYLCASSLSRVGPDTQYFGPGTRLTVL.

The chain joins TRBV2 to TRBJ2-7; D is possibly TRBD1 (5 bases). Germline V lookup: CDR1 SNHLY, CDR2 FYNNEI. The CDR3 runs to 14 residues. V lost 3 bases and J 2 bases, leaving 11 bases between the germline ends. The CDR3 sequence: CASSEQGPTYEQYF. The CDR3 DNA is TGTGCCAGCAGTGAGCAGGGTCCCACCTACGAGCAGTACTTC.

V is TRBV5-8 and J is TRBJ2-5; D is possibly TRBD1 (6 bases). Trimming took 2 bases from V and 1 from J, leaving 9 bases between them. Germline V CDR1 and CDR2: SGHTS, YDEGEE. The CDR3 extends over 14 amino acids. The chain's CDR3 is CASSFGQPQETQYF. In DNA form, the CDR3 reads TGTGCCAGCAGCTTTGGACAGCCCCAAGAGACCCAGTACTTC. Full variable domain (missing parts from reference TRBV5-8 and TRBJ2-5): EAGVTQSPTHLIKTRGQQATLRCSPISGHTSVYWYQQALGLGLQFLLWYDEGEERNRGNFPPRFSGRQFPNYSSELNVNALELEDSALYLCASSFGQPQETQYFGPGTRLLVL.

J is TRBJ2-3 and V is TRBV28, with 10 bases that match TRBD2. V dropped 4 bases and J dropped 1; count of bases not matched to a gene: 5. This CDR3 has 16 amino acids. Germline-derived CDR1 and CDR2 are MDHEN and SYDVKM. The CDR3 region has the DNA TGTGCCAGCAGTTCTCTAGCGGGAGATGGCACAGATACGCAGTATTTT. Amino acid sequence: CASSSLAGDGTDTQYF.

This clone was seen at least ten times. The chain uses TRBV2 and TRBJ1-2; 10 bases are a match to TRBD1. This CDR3 region has 13 residues. J gave up 5 bases and V 6 bases, and 3 bases lay outside the gene matches. CDR1 is SNHLY and CDR2 is FYNNEI in the germline V gene. The CDR3 DNA sequence: TGTGCCAGCAGCGGGACAGGGGATTATGGCTACACCTTC. Translating it yields CASSGTGDYGYTF.

The V call is TRBV28, the J call TRBJ2-1, with 9 nucleotides matching TRBD2. J was trimmed by 4 bases and V by 9 bases; bases with no gene match: 7. The germline gives CDR1 MDHEN, CDR2 SYDVKM. The CDR3 has 14 residues. CDR3 residues: CASWGSGSYNEQFF. CDR3 DNA: TGTGCCAGTTGGGGTAGCGGGAGTTACAATGAGCAGTTCTTC.

The V gene is TRBV14, the J gene TRBJ1-5; TRBD1 matches 8 bases. V shed 6 bases, J shed 4 bases, and the junction held 8 bases outside the gene matches. The CDR3 has 15 amino acids. Germline CDR1 is SGHDN and CDR2 is FVKESK. CDR3 nucleotide sequence: TGTGCCAGCAGGGGCCGGACAGGGCAAAATCAGCCCCAGCATTTT. Its protein is CASRGRTGQNQPQHF.

In this sample, this clone turned up once. The sample carries other DNA sequences with the same CDR3. The chain uses TRBV18 and TRBJ2-7, with D possibly TRBD2 on 5 matching bases. Germline V CDR1 and CDR2: KGHSH, LQKENI. V gave up 0 bases and J gave up 0 bases, with 6 bases separating them. The CDR3 contains 14 residues. The CDR3 protein is CASSPPSGSYEQYF. In DNA form, the CDR3 reads TGTGCCAGCTCACCACCAAGCGGCTCCTACGAGCAGTACTTC.

The rearrangement joins TRBV6-5 to TRBJ2-7; 9 bases map to TRBD1. Trimming cost V 4 bases and J 3 bases; bases outside gene matches: 7. Looked up from germline, CDR1 is MNHEY and CDR2 is SVGAGI. The CDR3 has 15 residues. The CDR3: CASSSRKTGGYEQYF. In nucleotides, the CDR3 is TGTGCCAGCAGTTCCCGCAAGACAGGGGGCTACGAGCAGTACTTC.